A selection of T cell receptor beta chains follows, all from one sample in a study of spatial heterogeneity in lung cancer. MiXCR was run by TCRdb on the 5' RACE reads, yielding one entry per CDR3 protein. The repertoire holds approximately 82,000 distinct CDR3 sequences, with roughly 12% as singletons. This material consisted of PBMCs, taken at surgery. The receptors originated from a male donor with early-stage non-small cell lung cancer. Both conserved end residues are part of each CDR3. D genes are given only for firm matches. Part of the rows lack a size; the others show once, few, many or a class for expanded clones.

TRBD1,TRBJ2-2,NA,TRBV19,CASSPGTGGTGELFF,TGTGCCAGTAGTCCAGGGACAGGGGGAACCGGGGAGCTGTTTTTT
NA,TRBJ2-3,NA,TRBV5-4,CASSLGRPSTDTQYF,TGTGCCAGCAGCCTCGGGCGTCCTAGCACAGATACGCAGTATTTT
NA,TRBJ1-5,NA,TRBV19,CASRKRQQPQHF,TGTGCCAGTAGGAAGAGACAACAGCCCCAGCATTTT
NA,TRBJ1-4,NA,TRBV19,CASSPTGVTNEKLFF,TGTGCCAGTAGTCCGACGGGGGTGACAAATGAAAAACTGTTTTTT
NA,TRBJ1-5,NA,TRBV12-3/TRBV12-4,CASSLIGPRQPQHF,TGTGCCAGCAGTTTAATAGGGCCTCGGCAGCCCCAGCATTTT
NA,TRBJ2-1,NA,TRBV29-1,CSVEAGHGYNEQFF,TGCAGCGTTGAAGCGGGACACGGATACAATGAGCAGTTCTTC
NA,TRBJ2-1,NA,TRBV11-2,CASRAISYNEQFF,TGTGCCAGCAGAGCTATCTCCTACAATGAGCAGTTCTTC
TRBD2,TRBJ2-1,few,TRBV7-9,CASTPRTSDRQFF,TGTGCCAGCACCCCTAGGACTAGCGATAGGCAGTTCTTC
TRBD2,TRBJ2-5,NA,TRBV29-1,CSVDNSQITSGSIQETQYF,TGCAGCGTTGACAATTCCCAGATTACGAGCGGGAGTATCCAAGAGACCCAGTACTTC
NA,TRBJ2-7,NA,TRBV19,CASKGGGAYEQYF,TGTGCCAGCAAGGGAGGGGGCGCGTACGAGCAGTACTTC
TRBD2,TRBJ2-3,NA,TRBV27,CASQGGTSGSDTQYF,TGTGCCAGTCAAGGGGGGACTAGCGGGAGTGATACGCAGTATTTT
TRBD1,TRBJ1-2,few,TRBV19,CASSTPDRGVVGYTF,TGTGCCAGTAGTACCCCGGACAGGGGCGTCGTTGGCTACACCTTC
NA,TRBJ2-5,NA,TRBV2,CASSEGNEETQYF,TGTGCCAGCAGTGAAGGGAATGAAGAGACCCAGTACTTC
NA,TRBJ1-2,few,TRBV4-1,CASSQAWQVTYGYTF,TGCGCCAGCAGCCAAGCCTGGCAGGTTACCTATGGCTACACCTTC
NA,TRBJ1-1,NA,TRBV29-1,CSLRRGGDTEAFF,TGCAGCCTCCGCCGGGGTGGGGACACTGAAGCTTTCTTT
NA,TRBJ1-1,many,TRBV29-1,CSVEKGPGAEAFF,TGCAGCGTTGAAAAAGGACCGGGGGCTGAAGCTTTCTTT
NA,TRBJ2-1,NA,TRBV12-3/TRBV12-4,CASSYQGGEQFF,TGTGCCAGCAGTTACCAGGGAGGTGAGCAGTTCTTC
TRBD2,TRBJ2-7,few,TRBV3-1,CASSQTPIGRGVYEQYF,TGTGCCAGCAGCCAAACCCCGATCGGGAGGGGGGTCTACGAGCAGTACTTC
NA,TRBJ1-2,many,TRBV29-1,CSVSVRDNYGYTF,TGCAGCGTTTCCGTTAGAGATAACTATGGCTACACCTTC
NA,TRBJ2-3,many,TRBV7-2,CASTVDTQYF,TGTGCCAGCACCGTAGATACGCAGTATTTT
TRBD2,TRBJ2-3,many,TRBV5-1,CASSLEGLAPDTQYF,TGCGCCAGCAGCTTGGAGGGACTAGCACCAGATACGCAGTATTTT
TRBD2,TRBJ2-7,NA,TRBV4-1,CASSLRLAGGVYEQYF,TGCGCCAGCAGCCTTAGACTAGCGGGAGGGGTCTACGAGCAGTACTTC
TRBD2,TRBJ2-3,few,TRBV6-2/TRBV6-3,CASRGTTTDTQYF,TGTGCCAGCAGAGGGACTACCACAGATACGCAGTATTTT
TRBD1,TRBJ1-1,few,TRBV5-4,CASRTGQGNTEAFF,TGTGCCAGCCGCACTGGACAGGGAAACACTGAAGCTTTCTTT
NA,TRBJ1-1,NA,TRBV27,CASSRVLLTIENTEAFF,TGTGCCAGCAGCCGCGTTCTTCTCACGATCGAGAACACTGAAGCTTTCTTT
NA,TRBJ2-2,few,TRBV7-2,CASSLVLAGELFF,TGTGCCAGCAGCTTAGTTCTAGCCGGGGAGCTGTTTTTT
NA,TRBJ2-7,few,TRBV20-1,CSARDRGYEQYF,TGCAGTGCTAGAGACAGGGGATACGAGCAGTACTTC
TRBD1,TRBJ1-2,many,TRBV2,CASSEFLRDRVYGYTF,TGTGCCAGCAGTGAATTTCTACGGGACAGGGTCTATGGCTACACCTTC
NA,TRBJ2-7,NA,TRBV11-2,CASSPMGGASSEQYF,TGTGCCAGCAGCCCCATGGGGGGGGCCTCGAGCGAGCAGTACTTC
NA,TRBJ1-4,many,TRBV28,CASSSRGSTNEKLFF,TGTGCCAGCAGTTCCCGGGGGTCGACTAATGAAAAACTGTTTTTT
NA,TRBJ2-4,NA,TRBV21-1,CASHRGAGNIQYF,TGTGCCAGTCACAGGGGAGCCGGAAACATTCAGTACTTC
NA,TRBJ1-2,NA,TRBV19,CASSSQGIHGYTF,TGTGCCAGTAGTTCACAGGGTATCCATGGCTACACCTTC
NA,TRBJ1-1,NA,TRBV12-3/TRBV12-4,CASVGENTEAFF,TGTGCCAGCGTAGGGGAGAACACTGAAGCTTTCTTT
TRBD2,TRBJ2-3,NA,TRBV10-3,CAISSGLAVTDTQYF,TGTGCCATCAGTTCGGGACTAGCGGTCACAGATACGCAGTATTTT
TRBD2,TRBJ2-5,NA,TRBV5-1,CASSAGTLAGAKETQYF,TGCGCCAGCAGCGCGGGTACCCTAGCGGGCGCAAAAGAGACCCAGTACTTC
TRBD2,TRBJ2-1,NA,TRBV7-2,CASSLVGGANNEQFF,TGTGCCAGCAGCTTAGTCGGGGGGGCCAACAATGAGCAGTTCTTC
TRBD1,TRBJ1-5,NA,TRBV28,CASSLRDRGTWQPQHF,TGTGCCAGCAGCCTCCGGGACAGGGGGACCTGGCAGCCCCAGCATTTT
TRBD1,TRBJ1-4,few,TRBV4-2,CASSQDRGQATNEKLFF,TGTGCCAGCAGCCAAGATCGAGGACAGGCGACCAATGAAAAACTGTTTTTT
NA,TRBJ1-1,NA,TRBV6-4,CASSDPGTPVGTEAFF,TGTGCCAGCAGTGACCCCGGGACCCCCGTCGGGACTGAAGCTTTCTTT
NA,TRBJ2-1,NA,TRBV7-9,CASSLGRGSYNEQFF,TGTGCCAGCAGCTTAGGGAGGGGCTCCTACAATGAGCAGTTCTTC
TRBD2,TRBJ2-1,few,TRBV2,CAIQTSGRPTYNEQFF,TGTGCCATCCAGACTAGCGGGAGGCCTACATACAATGAGCAGTTCTTC
TRBD2,TRBJ2-1,few,TRBV24-1,CATSGTSGGVIDEQFF,TGTGCCACCAGTGGGACTAGCGGGGGGGTAATCGATGAGCAGTTCTTC
NA,TRBJ2-2,once,TRBV2,CASSGPGDTGELFF,TGTGCCAGCAGTGGTCCAGGGGACACCGGGGAGCTGTTTTTT
NA,TRBJ2-5,many,TRBV10-3,CAISSGRLDGETQYF,TGTGCCATCTCTAGTGGTAGGCTAGATGGAGAGACCCAGTACTTC
TRBD1,TRBJ2-7,few,TRBV18,CASSPGTGRDEQYF,TGTGCCAGCTCACCAGGGACAGGGAGAGACGAGCAGTACTTC
TRBD2,TRBJ2-2,NA,TRBV20-1,CSAYSGGNTGELFF,TGCAGTGCTTACAGCGGGGGAAACACCGGGGAGCTGTTTTTT
NA,TRBJ2-4,NA,TRBV20-1,CSASGENIQYF,TGCAGTGCTTCAGGAGAAAACATTCAGTACTTC
NA,TRBJ1-4,few,TRBV2,CASTRLTVTTNEKLFF,TGTGCCAGCACCCGGTTGACAGTCACAACTAATGAAAAACTGTTTTTT
NA,TRBJ1-1,NA,TRBV12-3/TRBV12-4,CASSLDIEAFF,TGTGCCAGCAGCCTGGACATTGAAGCTTTCTTT
NA,TRBJ2-2,many,TRBV29-1,CSVDPAGNTGELFF,TGCAGCGTTGACCCGGCAGGGAACACCGGGGAGCTGTTTTTT
NA,TRBJ1-1,few,TRBV25-1,CASSANPGQMNTEAFF,TGTGCCAGCAGTGCAAATCCGGGACAAATGAACACTGAAGCTTTCTTT
NA,TRBJ1-2,many,TRBV10-3,CAISANKENHGYTF,TGTGCCATCAGTGCAAATAAGGAAAATCATGGCTACACCTTC
NA,TRBJ2-1,NA,TRBV7-9,CASTSSNEQFF,TGTGCCAGCACTAGTTCCAATGAGCAGTTCTTC
TRBD2,TRBJ2-3,NA,TRBV7-2,CASSLVMLAGGDTQYF,TGTGCCAGCAGCTTAGTAATGCTAGCGGGGGGGGATACGCAGTATTTT
NA,TRBJ2-5,many,TRBV7-9,CASSSPVQETQYF,TGTGCCAGCAGCTCCCCCGTACAAGAGACCCAGTACTTC
TRBD2,TRBJ2-1,many,TRBV7-3,CASSPLAGVGNEQFF,TGTGCCAGCAGCCCGTTAGCGGGAGTGGGCAATGAGCAGTTCTTC